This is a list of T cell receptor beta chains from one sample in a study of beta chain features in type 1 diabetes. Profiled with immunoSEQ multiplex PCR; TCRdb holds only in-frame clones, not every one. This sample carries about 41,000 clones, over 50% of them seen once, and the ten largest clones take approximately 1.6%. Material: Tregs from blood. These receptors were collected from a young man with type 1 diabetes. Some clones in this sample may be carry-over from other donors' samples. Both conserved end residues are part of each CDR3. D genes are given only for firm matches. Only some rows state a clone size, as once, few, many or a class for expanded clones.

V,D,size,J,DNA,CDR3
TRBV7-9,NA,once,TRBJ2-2,TGTGCCAGCAGCTTGAGGACAGTAAGAACCGGGGAGCTGTTTTTT,CASSLRTVRTGELFF
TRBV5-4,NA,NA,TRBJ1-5,TGTGCCAGCAGCTTGTGGGGCCAGCCCCAGCATTTT,CASSLWGQPQHF
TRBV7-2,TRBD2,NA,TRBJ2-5,TGTGCCAGTCTCATTAGGGCTAGCGGGGGCCTTAGGAAAGAGACCCAGTACTTC,CASLIRASGGLRKETQYF
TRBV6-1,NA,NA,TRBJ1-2,TGTGCCAGCACGGAAGTTAAGGGAGTAAACTATGGCTACACCTTC,CASTEVKGVNYGYTF
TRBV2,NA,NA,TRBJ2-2,TGTGCCAGCAGTGGCCAGTATAACACCGGGGAGCTGTTTTTT,CASSGQYNTGELFF
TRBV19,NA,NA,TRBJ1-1,TGTGCCAGTAGTGCGTCTACGAACACTGAAGCTTTCTTT,CASSASTNTEAFF
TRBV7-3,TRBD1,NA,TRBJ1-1,TGTGCCAGCAGCCCCCGAGGGACAGCCGAAGCTTTCTTT,CASSPRGTAEAFF
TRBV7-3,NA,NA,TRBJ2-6,TGTGCCAGCAGCTCCGTAGAGAGCTCTGGGGCCAACGTCCTGACTTTC,CASSSVESSGANVLTF
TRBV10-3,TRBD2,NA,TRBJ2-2,TGTGCCATCAGTGATCGAGCTAGCGGGTCGAACACCGGGGAGCTGTTTTTT,CAISDRASGSNTGELFF
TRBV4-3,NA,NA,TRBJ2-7,TGCGCCAGCAGCCAAGATAGTAGAAGGACAGTGCATTACGAGCAGTACTTC,CASSQDSRRTVHYEQYF
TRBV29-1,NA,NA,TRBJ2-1,TGCAGCGTTGTAAGCCCCCGGCAGTTCTTC,CSVVSPRQFF
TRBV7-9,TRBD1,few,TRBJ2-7,TGTGCCAGCAGCCCCGGGACAGGGTGGATAAGCTCCTACGAGCAGTACTTC,CASSPGTGWISSYEQYF
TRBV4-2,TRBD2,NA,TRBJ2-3,TGTGCCAGCAGCCAACTAGCGGGGGGGCCCGCAGATACGCAGTATTTT,CASSQLAGGPADTQYF
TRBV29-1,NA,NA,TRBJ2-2,TGCAGCGTTAGTGTACAAGCGAACACCGGGGAGCTGTTTTTT,CSVSVQANTGELFF
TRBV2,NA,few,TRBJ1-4,TGTGCCAGCACTTTTCAGGGAGGGGAAAAACTGTTTTTT,CASTFQGGEKLFF
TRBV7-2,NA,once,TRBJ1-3,TGTGCCAGCAGCTTAGCCGCGGGGCCAGGAAACACCATATATTTT,CASSLAAGPGNTIYF
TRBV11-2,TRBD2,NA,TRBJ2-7,TGTGCCAGCAGCTTAGCCCAGCGGGGGTACGAGCAGTACTTC,CASSLAQRGYEQYF
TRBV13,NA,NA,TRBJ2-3,TGTGCCAGCAGCCTCGCGAGTGCGGCGCAGTATTTT,CASSLASAAQYF
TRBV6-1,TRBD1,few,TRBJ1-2,TGTGCCAGCAGTGAACAGGGACAGGGCTATGGCTACACCTTC,CASSEQGQGYGYTF
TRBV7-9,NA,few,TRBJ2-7,TGTGCCAGCAGCTTACATCACGGGCAGTACTTC,CASSLHHGQYF
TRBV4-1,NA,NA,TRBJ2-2,TGCGCCAGCAGCCGCCAGTGGGGGGTCGGGGAGCTGTTTTTT,CASSRQWGVGELFF
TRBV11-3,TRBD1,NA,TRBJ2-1,TGTGCCAGCAGTACCGGACAGGGCTACAATGAGCAGTTCTTC,CASSTGQGYNEQFF
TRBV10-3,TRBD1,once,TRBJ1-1,TGTGCCACCTATTTTCAGGGGGACGCTTTCTTT,CATYFQGDAFF
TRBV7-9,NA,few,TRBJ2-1,TGTGCCAGCAGCCCCCAGGTGGAACATGAGCAGTTCTTC,CASSPQVEHEQFF
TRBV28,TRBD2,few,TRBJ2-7,TGTGCCAGCAGTTCCCCTGGGGGGGGACCCTACGAGCAGTACTTC,CASSSPGGGPYEQYF
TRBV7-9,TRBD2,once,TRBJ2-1,TGTGCCAGCCGGCTGGGACTAGCGGGTCCTGAGCAGTTCTTC,CASRLGLAGPEQFF
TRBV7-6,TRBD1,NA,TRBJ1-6,TGTGCCAGCAGCTTCGGCAGGGGGTCACCCCTCCACTTT,CASSFGRGSPLHF
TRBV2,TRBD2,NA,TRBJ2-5,TGTGCCAGCAGTGACCCGGGGGGGGAGACCCAGTACTTC,CASSDPGGETQYF
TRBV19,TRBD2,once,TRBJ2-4,TGTGCCAGTAGTCGACTAGCGGGAGGCATTAAGGCCATTCAGTACTTC,CASSRLAGGIKAIQYF
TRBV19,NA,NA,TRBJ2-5,TGTGCCAATCCGGCGGGGCCCCGGGGGAAGACCCAGTACTTC,CANPAGPRGKTQYF
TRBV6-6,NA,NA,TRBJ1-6,TGTGCCAGCAGAGCTGAGACAGGACCAAATTCACCCCTCCACTTT,CASRAETGPNSPLHF
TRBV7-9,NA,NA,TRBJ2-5,TGTGCCAGCAGCCCCTCGGGAAAAGAGACCCAGTACTTC,CASSPSGKETQYF
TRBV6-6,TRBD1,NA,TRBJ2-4,TGTGCCAGCTTATCCGGACAGGGCAGGGCCAAAAACATTCAGTACTTC,CASLSGQGRAKNIQYF
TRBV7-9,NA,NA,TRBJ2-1,TGTGCCAGCAGTCTCAGGGGCAGCTCCTACAATGAGCAGTTCTTC,CASSLRGSSYNEQFF
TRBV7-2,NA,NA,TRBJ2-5,TGTGCCAGCAGCTTAGAGCCAAGGAGGCCAGAGACCCAGTACTTC,CASSLEPRRPETQYF
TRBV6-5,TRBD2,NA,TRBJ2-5,TGTGCCAGCAGTTACTTCGCGACTAGCCAAGGGACCCAGTACTTC,CASSYFATSQGTQYF
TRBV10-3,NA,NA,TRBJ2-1,TGTGCCATCAGTGAGCGGCAGGGCGGCTACAATGAGCAGTTCTTC,CAISERQGGYNEQFF
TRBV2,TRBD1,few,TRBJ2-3,TGTGCCAGCAGTGATGGAGGGACAGGGATGGTGGATACGCAGTATTTT,CASSDGGTGMVDTQYF
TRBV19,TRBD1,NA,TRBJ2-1,TGTGCCAGTAAAGCACAGGGGGCGGGATACAATGAGCAGTTCTTC,CASKAQGAGYNEQFF